What follows are 8 T cell receptor beta chains derived from one specimen sequenced in a study of spatial heterogeneity in lung cancer. TCRdb fed the 5' RACE reads into MiXCR, producing one record per CDR3 protein. The sample records fewer than 55,000 distinct CDR3 sequences, roughly 7.2% being singletons. Time point reported: sample taken at primary tumor resection. Sequencing of whole RNA from tumor, nontumor lung or frozen PBMC involved no sorting. The sample consisted of PBMCs, taken at surgery. The receptors stem from a female donor with early-stage non-small cell lung cancer.

This clonotype was detected a few times. The V call is TRBV7-2, the J call TRBJ2-2; D unclear. Germline values: CDR1 SGHTA, CDR2 FQGNSA. The V end lost 5 bases, the J end lost 6 bases, and 7 bases lay between the germline ends. This CDR3 has 12 residues. CDR3 loop: CASSLSPGELFF. DNA for the CDR3: TGTGCCAGCAGCCTGAGCCCCGGGGAGCTGTTTTTT.

This clonotype has only one observation. J is TRBJ1-5 and V is TRBV12-3 or TRBV12-4; D gene uncertain. The CDR3 runs to 15 residues. Trimming shortened V by 8 bases and J by 0 bases, and 14 bases separated the two germline ends. The CDR3 DNA reads TGTGCCAGCCGGTCTAGGGAGAGTAGCAATCAGCCCCAGCATTTT. Translated: CASRSRESSNQPQHF.

This clonotype was seen at least ten times. The rearrangement uses TRBV9 and TRBJ2-1; D may be TRBD1 or TRBD2 (5 bases each). Germline-derived CDR1 and CDR2 are SGDLS and YYNGEE. This CDR3 comprises 15 residues. Trimming removed 1 base at V and 8 bases at J, with 16 bases between. As DNA, the CDR3 is TGTGCCAGCAGCGTATTTGAGGGGCCGAACCATGAGCAGTTCTTC. It yields the protein CASSVFEGPNHEQFF.

This clonotype was counted at least ten times. This chain links TRBV5-1 with TRBJ2-7, with TRBD2 matching over 11 bases. This CDR3 is 16 amino acids long. Per the germline V gene, CDR1 is SGHRS and CDR2 is YFSETQ. V lost 4 bases and J lost 3; bases outside the gene matches: 9. CDR3 DNA sequence: TGCGCCAGCAGCCTCTCGACTAGCGGGGTCGACTACGAGCAGTACTTC. Translating gives CASSLSTSGVDYEQYF.

This clonotype appeared a few times. The genes are TRBV18 and TRBJ2-5; a weak D match, TRBD2 (6 bases). V gave up 0 bases and J gave up 3 bases, with 14 bases separating them. The CDR3 has 16 amino acids. Germline CDR1 is KGHSH and CDR2 is LQKENI. CDR3 nucleotide sequence: TGTGCCAGCTCACCACCCGGGTGGGGAGGCGAAGAGACCCAGTACTTC. Translating it yields CASSPPGWGGEETQYF.

The V and J genes are TRBV7-2 and TRBJ2-7; TRBD1 is a possible D gene (6 bases). The V gene lost 1 base and the J gene lost 5 bases, with 15 bases spanning the gap. Germline CDR1 reads SGHTA; CDR2 reads FQGNSA. The CDR3 runs to 15 residues. DNA for the CDR3: TGTGCCAGCAGCTTAGAGGTTAGCAGGGGCAACGAGCAGTACTTC. It specifies CASSLEVSRGNEQYF.

This rearrangement joins TRBV6-1 to TRBJ2-3; the match to TRBD1 covers 7 bases. This CDR3 contains 13 residues. The V segment lost 10 bases and the J segment 2 bases; nucleotides outside the gene matches: 6. CDR1 MNHNS and CDR2 SASEGT come from the germline V gene. The CDR3 DNA reads TGTGCCACTCCGGGACAGAACACAGATACGCAGTATTTT. Protein sequence: CATPGQNTDTQYF.

This clonotype has a count of ten or more. This chain joins TRBV20-1 and TRBJ2-5; D may match TRBD1 or TRBD2 (7 bases each). In germline, CDR1 is DFQATT, CDR2 SNEGSKA (reference sequence). The CDR3 length is 14 residues. V was pared by 5 bases and J by 5 bases, with 18 bases between. CDR3 residues: CSAVFRGGRETQYF. DNA for the CDR3: TGCAGTGCTGTTTTCAGGGGGGGCCGGGAGACCCAGTACTTC.